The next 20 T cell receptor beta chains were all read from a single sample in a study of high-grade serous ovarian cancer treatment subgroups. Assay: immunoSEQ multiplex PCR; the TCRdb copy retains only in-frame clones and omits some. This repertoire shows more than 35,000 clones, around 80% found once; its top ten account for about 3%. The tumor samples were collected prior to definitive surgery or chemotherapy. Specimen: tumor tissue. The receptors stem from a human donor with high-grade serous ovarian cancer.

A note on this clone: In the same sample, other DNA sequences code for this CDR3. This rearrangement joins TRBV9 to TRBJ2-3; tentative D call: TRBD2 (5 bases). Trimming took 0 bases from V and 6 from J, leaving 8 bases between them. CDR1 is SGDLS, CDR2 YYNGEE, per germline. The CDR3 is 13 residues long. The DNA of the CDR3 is TGTGCCAGCAGCGTAGCGGGGAAGGATACGCAGTATTTT. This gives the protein CASSVAGKDTQYF.

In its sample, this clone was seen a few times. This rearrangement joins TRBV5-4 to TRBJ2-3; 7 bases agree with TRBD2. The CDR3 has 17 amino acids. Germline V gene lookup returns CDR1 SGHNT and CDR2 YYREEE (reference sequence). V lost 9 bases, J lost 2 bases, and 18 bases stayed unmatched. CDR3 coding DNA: TGTGCCATCGGGTCTCCGGGACTACGGACCATCACAGATACGCAGTATTTT. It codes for CAIGSPGLRTITDTQYF.

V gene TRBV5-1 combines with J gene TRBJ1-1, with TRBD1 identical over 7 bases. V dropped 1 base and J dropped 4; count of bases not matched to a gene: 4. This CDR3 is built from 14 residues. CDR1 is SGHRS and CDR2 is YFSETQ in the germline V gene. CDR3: CASSLHKGATEAFF. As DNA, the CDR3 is TGCGCCAGCAGCTTGCACAAGGGGGCCACTGAAGCTTTCTTT.

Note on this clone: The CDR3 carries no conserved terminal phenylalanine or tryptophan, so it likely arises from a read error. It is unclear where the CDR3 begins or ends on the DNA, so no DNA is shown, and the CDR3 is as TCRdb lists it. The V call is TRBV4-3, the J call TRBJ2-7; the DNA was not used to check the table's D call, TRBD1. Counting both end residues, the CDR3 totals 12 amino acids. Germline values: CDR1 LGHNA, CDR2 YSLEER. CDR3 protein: CASSLFWGRVYL.

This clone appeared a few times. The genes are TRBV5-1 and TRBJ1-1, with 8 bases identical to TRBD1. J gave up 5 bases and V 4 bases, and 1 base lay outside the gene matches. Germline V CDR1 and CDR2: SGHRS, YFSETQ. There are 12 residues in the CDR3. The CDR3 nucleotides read TGCGCCAGCAGCGGACAGGGAACTGAAGCTTTCTTT. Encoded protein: CASSGQGTEAFF.

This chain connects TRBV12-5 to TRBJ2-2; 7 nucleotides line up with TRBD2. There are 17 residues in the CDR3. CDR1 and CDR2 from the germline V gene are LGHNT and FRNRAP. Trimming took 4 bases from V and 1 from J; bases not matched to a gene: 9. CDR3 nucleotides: TGTGCTAGTGGTTGGGGGGGGGATAGCGGGAACACCGGGGAGCTGTTTTTT. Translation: CASGWGGDSGNTGELFF.

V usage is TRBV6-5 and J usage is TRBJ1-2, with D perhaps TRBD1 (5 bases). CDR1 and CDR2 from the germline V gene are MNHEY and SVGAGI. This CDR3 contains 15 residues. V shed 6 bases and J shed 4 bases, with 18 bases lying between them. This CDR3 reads CASRSEGTAFYGYTF. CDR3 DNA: TGTGCCAGCAGATCCGAGGGGACGGCATTCTATGGCTACACCTTC.

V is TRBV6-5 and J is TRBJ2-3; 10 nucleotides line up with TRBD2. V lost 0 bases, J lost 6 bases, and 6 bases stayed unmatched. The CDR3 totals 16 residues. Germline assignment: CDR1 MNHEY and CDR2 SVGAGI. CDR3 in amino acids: CASSYSVLAGVDTQYF. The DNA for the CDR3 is TGTGCCAGCAGTTACTCGGTGCTAGCGGGAGTGGATACGCAGTATTTT.

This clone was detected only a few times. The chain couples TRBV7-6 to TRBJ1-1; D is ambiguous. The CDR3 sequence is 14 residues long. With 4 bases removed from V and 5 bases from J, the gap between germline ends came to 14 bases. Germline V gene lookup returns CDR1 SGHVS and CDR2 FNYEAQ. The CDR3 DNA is TGTGCCAGCAGCTCAGCGGGGAACACAACTGAAGCTTTCTTT. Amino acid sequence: CASSSAGNTTEAFF.

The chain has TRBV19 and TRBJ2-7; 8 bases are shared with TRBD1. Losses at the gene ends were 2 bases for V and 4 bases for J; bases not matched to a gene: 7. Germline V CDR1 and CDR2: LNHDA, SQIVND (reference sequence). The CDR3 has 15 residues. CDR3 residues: CASSIRTGQSYEQYF. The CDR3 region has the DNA TGTGCCAGTAGTATAAGGACAGGGCAGTCTTACGAGCAGTACTTC.

The CDR3 DNA follows: TGTGCCAGCACCTCCCGCTCCGAGCAGTACTTC. It translates to CASTSRSEQYF. The rearrangement uses TRBV5-6 and TRBJ2-7; D gene unclear. Deletions cut 6 bases from V and 6 bases from J, with 10 bases between. This CDR3 region has 11 residues. CDR1 and CDR2 from the germline V gene are SGHDT and YYEEEE.

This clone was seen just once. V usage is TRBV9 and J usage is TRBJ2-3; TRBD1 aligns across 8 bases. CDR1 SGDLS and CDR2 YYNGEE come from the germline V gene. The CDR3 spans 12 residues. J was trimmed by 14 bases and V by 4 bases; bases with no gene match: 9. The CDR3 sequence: CASSTTGAPRYF. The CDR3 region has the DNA TGTGCCAGCAGCACGACAGGGGCCCCCCGGTATTTT. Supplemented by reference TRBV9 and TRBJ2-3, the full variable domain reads DSGVTQTPKHLITATGQRVTLRCSPRSGDLSVYWYQQSLDQGLQFLIQYYNGEERAKGNILERFSAQQFPDLHSELNLSSLELGDSALYFCASSTTGAPRYFGPGTRLTVL.

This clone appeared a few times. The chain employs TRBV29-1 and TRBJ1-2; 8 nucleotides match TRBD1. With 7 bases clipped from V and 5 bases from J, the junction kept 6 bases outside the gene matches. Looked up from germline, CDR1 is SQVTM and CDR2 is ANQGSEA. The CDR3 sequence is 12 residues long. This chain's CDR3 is CSARQGRYGYTF. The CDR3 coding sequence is TGCAGCGCAAGACAGGGGCGGTATGGCTACACCTTC.

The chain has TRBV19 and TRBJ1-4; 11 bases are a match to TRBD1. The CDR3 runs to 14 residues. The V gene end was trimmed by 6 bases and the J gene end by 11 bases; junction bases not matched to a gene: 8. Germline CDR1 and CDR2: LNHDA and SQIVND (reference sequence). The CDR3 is CASRNRGQGDKLFF. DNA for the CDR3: TGTGCCAGTAGGAATCGGGGACAGGGGGACAAACTGTTTTTT.

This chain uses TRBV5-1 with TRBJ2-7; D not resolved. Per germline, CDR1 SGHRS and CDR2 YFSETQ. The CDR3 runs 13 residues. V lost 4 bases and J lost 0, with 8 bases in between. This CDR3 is CASSNCSSYEQYF. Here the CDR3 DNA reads TGCGCCAGCAGCAACTGCAGCTCCTACGAGCAGTACTTC.

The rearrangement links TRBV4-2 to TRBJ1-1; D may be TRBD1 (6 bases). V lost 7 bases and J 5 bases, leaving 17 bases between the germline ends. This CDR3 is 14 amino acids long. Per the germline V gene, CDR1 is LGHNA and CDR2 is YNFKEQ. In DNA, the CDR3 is TGTGCCAGCAAGGGAGAGGGGGGTATGACTGAAGCTTTCTTT. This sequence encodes CASKGEGGMTEAFF.

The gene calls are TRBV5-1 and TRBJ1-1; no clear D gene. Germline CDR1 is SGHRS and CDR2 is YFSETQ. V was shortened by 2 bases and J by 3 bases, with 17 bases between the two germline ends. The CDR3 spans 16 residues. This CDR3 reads CASSLGDPNSYTEAFF. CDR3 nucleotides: TGCGCCAGCAGCTTAGGTGACCCGAATTCATACACTGAAGCTTTCTTT.

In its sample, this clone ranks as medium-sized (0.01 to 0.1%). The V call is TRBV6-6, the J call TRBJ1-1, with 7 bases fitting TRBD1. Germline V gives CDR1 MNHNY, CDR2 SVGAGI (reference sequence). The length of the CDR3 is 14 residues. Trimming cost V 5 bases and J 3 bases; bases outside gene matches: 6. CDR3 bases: TGTGCCAGCAGTGACAGGGTGACCCACACTGAAGCTTTCTTT. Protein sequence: CASSDRVTHTEAFF.

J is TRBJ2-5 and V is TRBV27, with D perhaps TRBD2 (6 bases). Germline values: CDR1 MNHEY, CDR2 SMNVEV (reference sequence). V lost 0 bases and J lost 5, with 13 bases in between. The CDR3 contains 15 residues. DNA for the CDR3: TGTGCCAGCAGTTTATCGGCAGGGAGGCACGAGACCCAGTACTTC. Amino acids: CASSLSAGRHETQYF.

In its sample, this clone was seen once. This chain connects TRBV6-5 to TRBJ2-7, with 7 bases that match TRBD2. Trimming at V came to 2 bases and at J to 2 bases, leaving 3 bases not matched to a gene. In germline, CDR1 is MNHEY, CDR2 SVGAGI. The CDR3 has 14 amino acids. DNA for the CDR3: TGTGCCAGCAGTTACCACCGGGGGGCCTACGAGCAGTACTTC. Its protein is CASSYHRGAYEQYF.